This T cell receptor (beta chain) was observed in a study of persistence of HIV-infected CD4 T cells. On this clone itself: No antigen is known for it.

The CDR3 runs to 15 residues. From germline, CDR1 is MNHEY and CDR2 SVGAGI. The ends were cut back, 0 bases at V and 3 bases at J, with 8 bases in the middle. The stimulus was an HIV-1 Gag 15-mer peptide pool, about 1.1 ug/peptide/mL. CD40L/CD69 double-negative CD45RO-high memory CD4+ T cells were collected. The libraries were made with immunoSEQ version 4 in survey mode. Assay: immunoSEQ multiplex PCR; the TCRdb copy retains only in-frame clones and omits some. The data contain around 60,000 clones, about 77% of them singletons. The J gene is TRBJ2-2, the V gene TRBV6-5; a possible D gene is TRBD1 (5 bases). Sequenced here: CD4+ T cells sorted from PBMCs after 18-hour stimulation, sampled from a patient who received antiretroviral therapy. This clonotype was obtained from an adult man with HIV who was CMV-seropositive. Here the CDR3 DNA reads TGTGCCAGCAGTTACTCGGCAGGGTACACCGGGGAGCTGTTTTTT. Protein: CASSYSAGYTGELFF.